This T cell receptor (beta chain) was found in a study of T cell repertoires in cytomegalovirus infection. Turning to the study itself: CMV infection plus the matching HLA type was flagged by public TCR beta signatures.

With regard to this clonotype: Its antigen is not identified.

CDR1 and CDR2 from the germline V gene are ENHRY and SYGVKD. This CDR3 contains 13 residues. V lost 6 bases and J 2 bases, leaving 10 bases between the germline ends. TCRdb re-called the reads through MiXCR, storing one row per CDR3 protein. The profile covers about 57,000 distinct CDR3 sequences, with around 20% appearing a single time and 73% taken by the ten largest. Findings and limits, study-wide: Individuals carrying CMV plus the relevant HLA were identified by cumulative frequency of public TCR beta families. HLA-C-restricted CMV-specific TCR beta clonotypes were dominant in the ex vivo response.

This sequence originates from a human donor in good health (CMV status not recorded). Some clones in this sample may be carry-over from other donors' samples. Material: CD8+ T cells from cultured PBMCs, obtained from culture after CMV antigen stimulation. The rearrangement links TRBV10-3 to TRBJ1-2, with D possibly TRBD1 on 5 matching bases. DNA for the CDR3: TGTGCCATCAGGGAGGACACGAACTATGGCTACACCTTC. Residues: CAIREDTNYGYTF.